The rows below give T cell receptor beta chains drawn from one sample of a study of a mutant IDH1 vaccine in newly diagnosed glioma. Sequencing was performed with immunoSEQ multiplex PCR; in TCRdb, only in-frame clones are kept and a portion is missing. The data contain about 54,000 clones, 75% to 85% of them singletons. The antigens of these receptors remain unknown. The specimen comprised PBMCs, sampled from a glioma patient whose treatment included an IDH1 peptide vaccine. The receptors shown here come from a man aged 25-45 years with glioma. The CDR3 runs from the conserved cysteine through the conserved F or W. Each record gives: V gene, clone size, D gene, J gene, CDR3 DNA, CDR3 protein. D genes are given only for firm matches. A row's size may be missing; if present it is once, few, many or a size class.

V gene: TRBV30; clone size: NA; D gene: NA; J gene: TRBJ2-1; CDR3 DNA: TGTGCCTGGAATACAGGGTTCGCCCGTAATGAGCAGTTCTTC; CDR3 protein: CAWNTGFARNEQFF
V gene: TRBV9; clone size: NA; D gene: TRBD1; J gene: TRBJ2-3; CDR3 DNA: TGTGCCAGCAGCATAGCCGGACAGGGATTTTCGGCGCAGTATTTT; CDR3 protein: CASSIAGQGFSAQYF
V gene: TRBV2; clone size: NA; D gene: NA; J gene: TRBJ2-3; CDR3 DNA: TGTGCCAGCAGTGAAAAGGTCAGAAGCACAGATACGCAGTATTTT; CDR3 protein: CASSEKVRSTDTQYF
V gene: TRBV19; clone size: NA; D gene: NA; J gene: TRBJ2-3; CDR3 DNA: TGTGCCAGTAGCGTGAATCGGGGCAGGTCCAGGGGAGATACGCAGTATTTT; CDR3 protein: CASSVNRGRSRGDTQYF
V gene: TRBV5-1; clone size: NA; D gene: TRBD1; J gene: TRBJ1-6; CDR3 DNA: TGCGCCAGCAGCTTGGCCCCGGGACAGGGGGCGAATTCACCCCTCCACTTT; CDR3 protein: CASSLAPGQGANSPLHF
V gene: TRBV5-1; clone size: NA; D gene: NA; J gene: TRBJ2-5; CDR3 DNA: TGCGCCAGCAGCTTGGTTGGAGAGACCCAGTACTTC; CDR3 protein: CASSLVGETQYF
V gene: TRBV5-1; clone size: once; D gene: TRBD1; J gene: TRBJ2-3; CDR3 DNA: TGCGCCAGCAGCTTGGACAGGGGGGCGACAGATACGCAGTATTTT; CDR3 protein: CASSLDRGATDTQYF
V gene: TRBV5-1; clone size: NA; D gene: TRBD1; J gene: TRBJ2-3; CDR3 DNA: TGCGCCAGCAGCTTACGACAGGGGCAAACAGATACGCAGTATTTT; CDR3 protein: CASSLRQGQTDTQYF
V gene: TRBV5-1; clone size: NA; D gene: TRBD1; J gene: TRBJ2-7; CDR3 DNA: TGCGCCAGCAGCGACCGGGACAGGGGATTCTACGAGCAGTACTTC; CDR3 protein: CASSDRDRGFYEQYF
V gene: TRBV28; clone size: NA; D gene: TRBD2; J gene: TRBJ2-5; CDR3 DNA: TGTGCCAGCAGTCCGACTAGCGGGGGGGCGAAGACCCAGTACTTC; CDR3 protein: CASSPTSGGAKTQYF
V gene: TRBV28; clone size: NA; D gene: NA; J gene: TRBJ2-3; CDR3 DNA: TGTGCCAGCACGAACCAGGGAAGCACAGATACGCAGTATTTT; CDR3 protein: CASTNQGSTDTQYF
V gene: TRBV29-1; clone size: NA; D gene: TRBD1; J gene: TRBJ2-7; CDR3 DNA: TGCAGCGTTGCCAGGGGGAGCTACGAGCAGTACTTC; CDR3 protein: CSVARGSYEQYF
V gene: TRBV7-8; clone size: NA; D gene: NA; J gene: TRBJ2-3; CDR3 DNA: TGTGCCAGCAGCCCCCTAGATACGCAGTATTTT; CDR3 protein: CASSPLDTQYF
V gene: TRBV28; clone size: NA; D gene: NA; J gene: TRBJ1-1; CDR3 DNA: TGTGCCAGCAGCCGCACAGAGAACACTGAAGCTTTCTTT; CDR3 protein: CASSRTENTEAFF
V gene: TRBV4-1; clone size: NA; D gene: NA; J gene: TRBJ1-1; CDR3 DNA: TGCGCCAGCAGCCAAAGGAAAGGGCAGGGCCCTAACACTGAAGCTTTCTTT; CDR3 protein: CASSQRKGQGPNTEAFF
V gene: TRBV11-2; clone size: NA; D gene: TRBD1; J gene: TRBJ2-1; CDR3 DNA: TGTGCCAGCAGCTCCCTGACAGGGGACCACAATGAGCAGTTCTTC; CDR3 protein: CASSSLTGDHNEQFF
V gene: TRBV6-6; clone size: NA; D gene: NA; J gene: TRBJ2-2; CDR3 DNA: TGTGCCAGCAAGTCCGGCGGGGAGCTGTTTTTT; CDR3 protein: CASKSGGELFF
V gene: TRBV5-1; clone size: NA; D gene: NA; J gene: TRBJ1-4; CDR3 DNA: TGCGCCAGCAGCTCGGGACGGGATGAAAAACTGTTTTTT; CDR3 protein: CASSSGRDEKLFF
V gene: TRBV19; clone size: NA; D gene: NA; J gene: TRBJ2-5; CDR3 DNA: TGTGCCAGTAGTATAGATAGGGGGGAGACCCAGTACTTC; CDR3 protein: CASSIDRGETQYF
V gene: TRBV5-5; clone size: few; D gene: NA; J gene: TRBJ2-6; CDR3 DNA: TGTGCCAGCAGCTTCTACTCTGGGGCCAACGTCCTGACTTTC; CDR3 protein: CASSFYSGANVLTF
V gene: TRBV30; clone size: NA; D gene: NA; J gene: TRBJ1-5; CDR3 DNA: TGTGCCTGGAGTAGGGGGTTGAGTGCAGGGTCTCAGCCCCAGCATTTT; CDR3 protein: CAWSRGLSAGSQPQHF
V gene: TRBV11-2; clone size: NA; D gene: TRBD2; J gene: TRBJ2-5; CDR3 DNA: TGTGCCAGCAGACCCAGGACTAGCGGGGGGGCCCCAGGTCAGACCCAGTACTTC; CDR3 protein: CASRPRTSGGAPGQTQYF
V gene: TRBV7-2; clone size: NA; D gene: NA; J gene: TRBJ2-2; CDR3 DNA: TGTGCCAGCAACCGTGGGGTGGGGAGCACCGGGGAGCTGTTTTTT; CDR3 protein: CASNRGVGSTGELFF
V gene: TRBV19; clone size: NA; D gene: NA; J gene: TRBJ1-5; CDR3 DNA: TGTGCCAGTAGTATATCGAGGTCGGAGCAGCCCCAGCATTTT; CDR3 protein: CASSISRSEQPQHF
V gene: TRBV12-5; clone size: NA; D gene: NA; J gene: TRBJ1-4; CDR3 DNA: TGTGCTAGTGGATACGAGGGGGAAAAACTGTTTTTT; CDR3 protein: CASGYEGEKLFF
V gene: TRBV13; clone size: NA; D gene: TRBD1; J gene: TRBJ2-1; CDR3 DNA: TGTGCCAGCAGCTTTCCGGGACAGGGTAAGGATGAGCAGTTCTTC; CDR3 protein: CASSFPGQGKDEQFF